The clone carrying this TCR beta chain came up a few times. These data belong to a study of OX40 agonist ivuxolimab in advanced cancers. Blood got drawn at baseline, again on cycle 4 day 1, and then on cycle 7 day 1. Clones were read by immunoSEQ multiplex PCR, and TCRdb kept only the in-frame ones, dropping some. The sample shows over 15,000 clones, about 83% of them seen only once. The CDR3 runs to 15 residues. V lost 10 bases to trimming and J lost 2 bases, with 21 bases between them. Germline CDR1 and CDR2: SNHLY and FYNNEI. The sequence was obtained from an adult with an advanced solid tumor such as melanoma, head and neck, liver or kidney cancer. The V and J genes are TRBV2 and TRBJ2-7; D perhaps matches TRBD2 (7 bases). The sample in question was CD4+ or CD8+ T cells sorted from blood, obtained in a trial of the OX40 agonist ivuxolimab. CDR3: CATSRGAEFTYEQYF. The CDR3 DNA reads TGTGCCACGAGTCGGGGGGCAGAGTTCACCTACGAGCAGTACTTC.